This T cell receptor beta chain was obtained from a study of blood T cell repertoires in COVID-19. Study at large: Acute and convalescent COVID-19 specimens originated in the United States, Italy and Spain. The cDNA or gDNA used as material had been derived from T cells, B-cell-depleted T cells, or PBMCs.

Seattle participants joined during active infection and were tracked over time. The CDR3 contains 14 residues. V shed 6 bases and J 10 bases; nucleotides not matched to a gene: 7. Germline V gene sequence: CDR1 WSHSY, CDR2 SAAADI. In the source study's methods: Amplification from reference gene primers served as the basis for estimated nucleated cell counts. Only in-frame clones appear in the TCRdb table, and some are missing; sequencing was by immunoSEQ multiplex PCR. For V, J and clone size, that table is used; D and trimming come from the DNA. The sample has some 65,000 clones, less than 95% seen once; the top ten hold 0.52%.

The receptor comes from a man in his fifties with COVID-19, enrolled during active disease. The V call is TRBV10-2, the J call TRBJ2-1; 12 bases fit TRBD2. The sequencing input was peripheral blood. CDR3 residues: CASRPSGRVWEQFF. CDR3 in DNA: TGCGCCAGCAGGCCTAGCGGGAGGGTCTGGGAGCAGTTCTTC.